The source of this T cell receptor beta chain is a study of Graves' ophthalmopathy and Graves' hyperthyroidism. Study as a whole: Ahead of any treatment, peripheral blood was obtained at the initial diagnosis. General study results and limits: A roughly 76% specificity and approximately 88% sensitivity were achieved by a 13-signature model that separated ophthalmopathy from stable hyperthyroidism. With a specificity of under 85% and a sensitivity of 60% to 71%, the model predicted ophthalmopathy progression.

Amplification targeted the TCR beta CDR3 regions, with RNA transcripts as the source material. HTBI-primed first-round RT-PCR preceded second-round multiplex PCR. TCRdb redid the calling of the multiplex PCR reads with MiXCR, one entry per CDR3 protein. The table has some 750,000 distinct CDR3 sequences, roughly 40% seen once. This clonotype has a count of ten or more. The antigen is unknown. The CDR3 runs 16 residues. Trimming shortened V by 6 bases and J by 3 bases, and 23 bases separated the two germline ends. Germline lookup yields CDR1 DFQATT and CDR2 SNEGSKA (reference sequence). The chain has TRBV20-1 and TRBJ1-1; possible D gene TRBD1, 6 bases. This clonotype was obtained from an adult man with Graves' ophthalmopathy. The sample comprised peripheral blood. CDR3 sequence: CSAEGAGVLDDTEAFF. CDR3 nucleotides: TGCAGTGCGGAAGGCGCAGGGGTGTTAGATGACACTGAAGCTTTCTTT.